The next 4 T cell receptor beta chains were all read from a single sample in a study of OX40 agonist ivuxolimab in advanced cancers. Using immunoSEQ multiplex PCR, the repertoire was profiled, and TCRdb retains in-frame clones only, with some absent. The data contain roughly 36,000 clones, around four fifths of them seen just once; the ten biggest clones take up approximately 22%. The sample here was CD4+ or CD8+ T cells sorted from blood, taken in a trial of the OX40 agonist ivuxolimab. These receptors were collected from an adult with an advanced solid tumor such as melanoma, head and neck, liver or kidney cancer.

Here the CDR3 DNA reads TGCGCCAGCAGCCAAACAGGGGCCCCTGACACTGAAGCTTTCTTT. It yields the protein CASSQTGAPDTEAFF. The V gene is TRBV4-3, the J gene TRBJ1-1, with TRBD1 identical over 7 bases. Germline CDR1 reads LGHNA; CDR2 reads YSLEER. The CDR3 has 15 amino acids. The V segment lost 2 bases and the J segment 3 bases; nucleotides outside the gene matches: 6.

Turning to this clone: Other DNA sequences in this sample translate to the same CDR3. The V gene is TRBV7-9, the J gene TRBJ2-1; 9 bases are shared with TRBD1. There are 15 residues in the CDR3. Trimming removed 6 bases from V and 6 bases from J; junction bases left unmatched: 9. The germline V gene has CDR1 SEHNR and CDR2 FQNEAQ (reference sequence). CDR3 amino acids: CASRSGTGRFNEQFF. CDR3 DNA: TGTGCCAGCAGGTCCGGGACAGGGCGATTCAATGAGCAGTTCTTC.

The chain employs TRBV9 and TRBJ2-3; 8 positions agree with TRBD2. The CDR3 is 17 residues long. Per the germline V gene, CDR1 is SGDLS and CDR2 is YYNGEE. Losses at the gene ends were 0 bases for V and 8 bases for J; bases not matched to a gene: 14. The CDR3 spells CASSVAGTRGPTGTQYF. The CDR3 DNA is TGTGCCAGCAGCGTAGCCGGGACTAGGGGCCCGACGGGTACGCAGTATTTT.

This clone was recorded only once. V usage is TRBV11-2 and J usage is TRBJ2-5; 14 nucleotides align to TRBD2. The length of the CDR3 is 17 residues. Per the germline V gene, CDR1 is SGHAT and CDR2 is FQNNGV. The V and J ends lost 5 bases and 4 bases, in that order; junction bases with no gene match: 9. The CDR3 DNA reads TGTGCCAGCAGCCCAGGGACTAGCGGGGGTTCGGGAGAGACCCAGTACTTC. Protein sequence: CASSPGTSGGSGETQYF.